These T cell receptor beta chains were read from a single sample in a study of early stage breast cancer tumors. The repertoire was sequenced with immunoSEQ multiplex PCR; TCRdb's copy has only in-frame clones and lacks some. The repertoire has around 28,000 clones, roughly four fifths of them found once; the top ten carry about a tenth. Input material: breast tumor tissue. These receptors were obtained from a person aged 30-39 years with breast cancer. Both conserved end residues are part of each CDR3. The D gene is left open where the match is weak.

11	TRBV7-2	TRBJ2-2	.	CASRNTGELFF
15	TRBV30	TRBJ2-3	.	CAWGLSSVNTDTQYF
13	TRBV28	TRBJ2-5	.	CASSLNSWETQYF
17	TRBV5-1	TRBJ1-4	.	CASSLAEQGIRGEKLFF
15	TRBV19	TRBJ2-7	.	CASSIGSGSQNEQYF
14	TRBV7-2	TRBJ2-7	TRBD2	CASSRDYSSYEQYF
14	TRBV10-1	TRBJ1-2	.	CASSESGVYYGYTF
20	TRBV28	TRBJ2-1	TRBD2	CASSSSVAGGPSILGNEQFF
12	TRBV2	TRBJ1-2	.	CASSLQGNDYTF
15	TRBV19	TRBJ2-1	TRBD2	CASSTNSGSYNEQFF
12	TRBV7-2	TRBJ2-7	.	CASSGGGYEQYF
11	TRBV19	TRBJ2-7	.	CASHGGYEQYF
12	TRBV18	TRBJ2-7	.	CASSPSSYEQYF
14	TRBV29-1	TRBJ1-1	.	CSVGGLEHPTEAFF
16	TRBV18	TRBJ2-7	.	CASSPRIEGSSYEQYF
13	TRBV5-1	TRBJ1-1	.	CASSSELNTEAFF
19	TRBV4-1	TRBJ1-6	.	CASSRIPLGGSSYNSPLHF
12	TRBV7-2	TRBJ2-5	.	CASSLVTETQYF
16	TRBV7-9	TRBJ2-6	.	CASMLGNPSGANVLTF
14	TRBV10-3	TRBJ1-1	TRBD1	CAISEDRDATEAFF
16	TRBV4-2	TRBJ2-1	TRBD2	CASSPLIAGAYNEQFF
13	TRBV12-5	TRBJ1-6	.	CASGLEQNSPLHF
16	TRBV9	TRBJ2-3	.	CASSVDPPPGTDTQYF
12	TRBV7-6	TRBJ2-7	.	CASSYTRGEQYF
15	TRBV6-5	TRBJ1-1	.	CASSYSTVMNTEAFF
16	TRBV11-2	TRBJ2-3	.	CASSPMTGFNTDTQYF
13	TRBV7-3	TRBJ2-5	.	CASSFQGEETQYF
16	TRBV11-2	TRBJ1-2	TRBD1	CASSLVRGQGDHGYTF
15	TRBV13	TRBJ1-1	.	CASSFGRKDLTEAFF
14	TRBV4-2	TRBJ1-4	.	CASNSAATNEKLFF
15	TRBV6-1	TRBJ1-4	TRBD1	CASSEGGQSYEKLFF
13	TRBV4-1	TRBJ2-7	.	CASSPRGSYEQYF
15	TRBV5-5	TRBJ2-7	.	CASSLGQGIGYEQYF
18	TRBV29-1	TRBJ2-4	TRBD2	CSVIPGLAGNAGENIQYF
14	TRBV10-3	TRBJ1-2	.	CAIRPTLFVLGYTF
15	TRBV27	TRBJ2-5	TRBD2	CASSLLAGLRETQYF